Following are 26 T cell receptor beta chains from one sample sequenced in a study of early T cells in non-severe SARS-CoV-2 infection. TCRdb independently ran MiXCR on the 5' RACE reads; one entry per CDR3 protein. This repertoire shows about 50,000 distinct CDR3 sequences, roughly 8.8% found once; its top ten account for 15%. What was sequenced was whole blood. The origin of the receptors is an adult who was a healthcare worker with PCR-confirmed SARS-CoV-2 infection or an uninfected control (not recorded which).

This clonotype was counted many times. The V gene is TRBV5-4, the J gene TRBJ1-1; D is perhaps TRBD1 (6 bases). Germline CDR1 and CDR2: SGHNT and YYREEE (reference sequence). The CDR3 covers 15 residues. The ends were cut back, 4 bases at V and 1 base at J, with 14 bases in the middle. The CDR3 nucleotides read TGTGCCAGCAGCAGAATAGGGGGAGGGAACACTGAAGCTTTCTTT. Protein sequence: CASSRIGGGNTEAFF.

This clonotype has just a few counts. This rearrangement joins TRBV12-3 or TRBV12-4 to TRBJ2-1, with 7 bases lining up with TRBD2. This CDR3 spans 15 amino acids. J lost 7 bases, V lost 7 bases, and 13 bases had no gene match. CDR3: CASTGWGGSGNEQFF. The CDR3 coding sequence is TGTGCCAGCACTGGGTGGGGCGGGAGTGGGAATGAGCAGTTCTTC.

This clonotype was observed at least ten times. The genes are TRBV5-1 and TRBJ1-2; D possibly corresponds to TRBD1 (5 bases). V was cut by 5 bases and J by 2 bases, with 22 bases left in between. This CDR3 comprises 17 residues. CDR1 is SGHRS, CDR2 YFSETQ, per germline. In nucleotides, the CDR3 is TGCGCCAGCAGGGGAGGGGAAGGAAAAACGTTCAACTATGGCTACACCTTC. The encoded protein is CASRGGEGKTFNYGYTF.

Only a few counts were recorded for this clonotype. This chain uses TRBV5-5 with TRBJ2-4; D may be TRBD2 (7 bases). The CDR3 runs 15 residues. V dropped 4 bases and J dropped 8 bases, with 19 bases sitting between them. Looked up from germline, CDR1 is SGHKS and CDR2 is YYEKEE (reference sequence). The CDR3, as DNA: TGTGCCAGCAGCCGTGACCGGGGGGCGTTTGACATTCAGTACTTC. Its translation: CASSRDRGAFDIQYF.

This clonotype was detected many times. The rearrangement joins TRBV5-5 to TRBJ2-7; D uncertain. Germline values: CDR1 SGHKS, CDR2 YYEKEE (reference sequence). This CDR3 contains 14 residues. V lost 0 bases and J lost 2, with 9 bases in between. The CDR3 sequence is CASSLGQAPYEQYF. In nucleotides, the CDR3 is TGTGCCAGCAGCTTGGGGCAGGCCCCCTACGAGCAGTACTTC.

Relative to its sample, this clonotype is medium-sized (0.01 to 0.1%). The chain recombines TRBV24-1 with TRBJ2-2, with D hard to call. The CDR3 consists of 14 residues. The germline V and J ends were trimmed by 1 base and 5 bases, with 7 bases remaining between them. Germline lookup yields CDR1 KGHDR and CDR2 SFDVKD. The CDR3 nucleotides read TGTGCCACCAGTGATTTTCGGTCAACCGGGGAGCTGTTTTTT. Translation: CATSDFRSTGELFF.

This clonotype appeared many times. This rearrangement joins TRBV29-1 to TRBJ2-3, with 9 bases lining up with TRBD2. The CDR3 has 13 residues. The V gene end was trimmed by 7 bases and the J gene end by 4 bases; junction bases not matched to a gene: 6. CDR1 is SQVTM, CDR2 ANQGSEA, per germline. CDR3 DNA sequence: TGCAGCGGGACTAGCGCGGGCCCAGATACGCAGTATTTT. It is translated as CSGTSAGPDTQYF.

The genes are TRBV7-6 and TRBJ2-1, with D possibly matching TRBD1 (5 bases). V gave up 1 base and J gave up 9 bases, with 10 bases separating them. The CDR3 is made up of 13 amino acids. Germline lookup yields CDR1 SGHVS and CDR2 FNYEAQ. The CDR3 region is CASSLDPQGEQFF. DNA for the CDR3: TGTGCCAGCAGCTTAGACCCCCAGGGTGAGCAGTTCTTC. Full variable domain (missing parts from reference TRBV7-6 and TRBJ2-1): GAGVSQSPRYKVTKRGQDVALRCDPISGHVSLYWYRQALGQGPEFLTYFNYEAQQDKSGLPNDRFSAERPEGSISTLTIQRTEQRDSAMYRCASSLDPQGEQFFGPGTRLTVL.

This clonotype was seen more than once but under ten times. Possible read error: a much larger clone is one base away. This chain connects TRBV20-1 to TRBJ2-5; possibly TRBD1 for D (5 bases). Per the germline V gene, CDR1 is DFQATT and CDR2 is SNEGSKA (reference sequence). The CDR3 consists of 13 residues. Trimming took 4 bases from V and 1 from J, leaving 10 bases between them. CDR3: CSAIDSLQETQYF. CDR3 DNA: TGCAGTGCTATTGACAGTCTCCAAGAGACCCAGTACTTC.

The chain links TRBV6-4 to TRBJ2-6, with 12 nucleotides matching TRBD2. The J segment lost 0 bases and the V segment lost 0 bases, leaving 0 bases of the junction unmatched. Germline values: CDR1 MRHNA, CDR2 SNTAGT. The CDR3 loop spans 18 amino acids. CDR3 DNA: TGTGCCAGCAGTGACTCGACTAGCGGGAGCTCTGGGGCCAACGTCCTGACTTTC. Encoded protein: CASSDSTSGSSGANVLTF.

The V gene is TRBV7-2, the J gene TRBJ2-7, with D perhaps given as TRBD1 or TRBD2 (6 bases each). V was cut by 7 bases and J by 8 bases, with 15 bases left in between. CDR1 and CDR2 from the germline V gene are SGHTA and FQGNSA. The CDR3 runs 12 residues. The CDR3 sequence is CASIERGAQQYF. The CDR3 DNA sequence: TGTGCCAGCATCGAAAGGGGGGCCCAGCAGTACTTC.

This chain connects TRBV19 to TRBJ2-4; TRBD2 agrees at 7 bases. This CDR3 is 16 amino acids long. CDR1 is LNHDA and CDR2 is SQIVND in the germline V gene (reference sequence). Unmatched junction bases numbered 8, after V lost 6 bases and J lost 0 bases. CDR3 nucleotides: TGTGCCAGTAGCAACACAGCGGGGCTAGCCAAAAACATTCAGTACTTC. It specifies CASSNTAGLAKNIQYF.

This clonotype came up many times. The CDR3 coding sequence is TGTGCCAGCACCATGACTAGGGTTGGCGAGCAGTACTTC. Protein product: CASTMTRVGEQYF. This chain links TRBV12-3 or TRBV12-4 with TRBJ2-7, with D perhaps matching TRBD2 (6 bases). Trimming took off 7 bases at V and 6 bases at J, with 16 bases between the two ends. The CDR3 consists of 13 residues.

This clonotype was observed at least ten times. The rearrangement joins TRBV29-1 to TRBJ2-1, with 9 positions matching TRBD2. The V gene end was trimmed by 8 bases and the J gene end by 10 bases; junction bases not matched to a gene: 6. The CDR3 loop spans 11 amino acids. The germline V gene encodes CDR1 SQVTM and CDR2 ANQGSEA. CDR3 coding DNA: TGCAGCTCTGGACTAGCGTACGAGCAGTTCTTC. This gives the protein CSSGLAYEQFF.

This clonotype was detected many times. The V gene is TRBV5-1, the J gene TRBJ2-1; the D is unclear. Germline CDR1 reads SGHRS; CDR2 reads YFSETQ. Trimming removed 5 bases from V and 3 bases from J, with 18 bases in between. This CDR3 contains 16 residues. CDR3 sequence: CASRGSPTEFYNEQFF. In DNA, the CDR3 is TGCGCCAGCAGGGGGTCCCCCACCGAATTCTACAATGAGCAGTTCTTC.

This clonotype is termed medium-sized (0.01 to 0.1%). The J gene is TRBJ2-7, the V gene TRBV25-1, with TRBD2 as a possible D gene (6 bases). Germline V gives CDR1 MGHDK, CDR2 SYGVNS. Trimming took 5 bases from V and 0 from J, leaving 14 bases between them. This CDR3 has 15 residues. The CDR3 loop is CASSRGFPFSYEQYF. The CDR3 DNA reads as TGTGCCAGCAGTCGGGGGTTTCCCTTCTCCTACGAGCAGTACTTC.

The chain is built from TRBV5-1 and TRBJ2-7; 10 bases map to TRBD2. The J segment lost 5 bases and the V segment lost 2 bases, leaving 4 bases of the junction unmatched. Germline V lookup: CDR1 SGHRS, CDR2 YFSETQ. This CDR3 spans 14 amino acids. The CDR3 DNA reads TGCGCCAGCAGCTTCTCTAGCGGGAGAAACGAGCAGTACTTC. It encodes CASSFSSGRNEQYF.

There are many counts of this clonotype. This chain connects TRBV28 to TRBJ1-6; TRBD1 matches 12 bases. Trimming took 11 bases from V and 6 from J; bases not matched to a gene: 11. This CDR3 contains 16 residues. CDR1 is MDHEN and CDR2 is SYDVKM in the germline V gene. CDR3 protein: CASRWGQGAFNSPLHF. The DNA of the CDR3 is TGTGCCTCCAGGTGGGGACAGGGGGCATTTAATTCACCCCTCCACTTT.

This clonotype has ten or more counts. The chain links TRBV7-9 to TRBJ1-1; D gene unclear. The CDR3 runs to 11 residues. CDR1 SEHNR and CDR2 FQNEAQ come from the germline V gene (reference sequence). V was shortened by 3 bases and J by 11 bases, with 10 bases between the two germline ends. The chain's CDR3 is CASSLKDGAFF. The CDR3 DNA follows: TGTGCCAGCAGCTTGAAGGACGGGGCTTTCTTT. Drawing the rest from reference TRBV7-9 and TRBJ1-1, the complete variable domain is DTGVSQNPRHKITKRGQNVTFRCDPISEHNRLYWYRQTLGQGPEFLTYFQNEAQLEKSRLLSDRFSAERPKGSFSTLEIQRTEQGDSAMYLCASSLKDGAFFGQGTRLTVV.

This clonotype was seen at least ten times. The chain employs TRBV6-6 and TRBJ1-2, with 12 nucleotides matching TRBD1. This CDR3 is built from 14 residues. CDR1 and CDR2 (germline): MNHNY, SVGAGI (reference sequence). Trimming cost V 10 bases and J 8 bases; bases outside gene matches: 11. CDR3 in amino acids: CATHRDRGQEGYTF. For the CDR3, the DNA is TGTGCCACCCACCGGGACAGGGGGCAGGAGGGCTACACCTTC.

This clonotype has a count of ten or more. The rearrangement joins TRBV9 to TRBJ2-1; D is unresolved. The CDR3 consists of 15 residues. Trimming stripped 0 bases from V and 0 bases from J, with 7 bases between. Per germline, CDR1 SGDLS and CDR2 YYNGEE. The CDR3 nucleotides read TGTGCCAGCAGCGTAGGTCAGAGCTCCTACAATGAGCAGTTCTTC. It codes for CASSVGQSSYNEQFF.

This clonotype came up once. Since a much larger clone is just one base distant, this may be a read error. This chain links TRBV7-9 with TRBJ2-4, with 8 bases aligning to TRBD1. The germline V gene encodes CDR1 SEHNR and CDR2 FQNEAQ (reference sequence). CDR3 length: 15 residues. DNA for the CDR3: TGTGTCAGCAGCCTTCCTAACAGGGGGAAAAACATTCAGTACTTC. Translated: CVSSLPNRGKNIQYF.

This clonotype was picked up a small number of times. This chain connects TRBV29-1 to TRBJ2-1, with no clear D. This CDR3 spans 13 amino acids. Trimming stripped 0 bases from V and 11 bases from J, with 14 bases between. The germline V gene has CDR1 SQVTM and CDR2 ANQGSEA. CDR3 coding DNA: TGCAGCGTTGAAGATTCCACTGGACCTAAGCAGTTCTTC. Translated, it gives CSVEDSTGPKQFF.

This clonotype was seen at least ten times. The V and J genes are TRBV7-9 and TRBJ2-1; D perhaps matches TRBD1 (6 bases). Per the germline V gene, CDR1 is SEHNR and CDR2 is FQNEAQ (reference sequence). V was pared by 3 bases and J by 8 bases, with 11 bases between. CDR3 length: 13 amino acids. The CDR3 spells CASSLAQGHEQFF. For the CDR3, the DNA is TGTGCCAGCAGCTTGGCCCAGGGGCATGAGCAGTTCTTC. Drawing the rest from reference TRBV7-9 and TRBJ2-1, the complete variable domain is DTGVSQNPRHKITKRGQNVTFRCDPISEHNRLYWYRQTLGQGPEFLTYFQNEAQLEKSRLLSDRFSAERPKGSFSTLEIQRTEQGDSAMYLCASSLAQGHEQFFGPGTRLTVL.

The table lists this clonotype with a few counts. This chain uses TRBV4-3 with TRBJ1-1; D perhaps matches TRBD1 (6 bases). Germline V gene sequence: CDR1 LGHNA, CDR2 YSLEER. Trimming stripped 3 bases from V and 5 bases from J, with 16 bases between. This CDR3 contains 15 residues. CDR3 region: CASSQDIQGWTEAFF. CDR3 bases: TGCGCCAGCAGCCAGGATATACAGGGTTGGACTGAAGCTTTCTTT.

This clonotype has ten or more counts. A read error may produce the germline difference seen at one junction end. The chain uses TRBV7-7 and TRBJ2-7, with 12 bases aligning to TRBD2. The CDR3 is made up of 14 amino acids. CDR1 is SSHAT, CDR2 FNYEAQ, per germline (reference sequence). This chain's CDR3 is CASSSTPTSGSMYF. The CDR3 DNA is TGTGCTAGCAGCTCAACCCCGACTAGCGGGAGTATGTACTTC.